This T cell receptor beta chain was sequenced for a study of blood T cell repertoires in COVID-19. Cohort placement rested on clinical history that participants reported themselves. Original processing methods: Amplification with reference gene primers provided the estimates of nucleated cell counts. Libraries were prepared by immunoSEQ multiplex PCR; TCRdb keeps only in-frame clonotypes and omits some of them. D and trimming come from the DNA, and the V and J calls and clone size come from that table. Here the sample spans around 300,000 clones, around 90% being singletons. Specimen: PBMCs or T cells enriched from blood (not recorded which). This sequence originates from a woman aged 25 to 45 who had recovered from COVID-19.

The CDR3, as DNA: TGCAGCGCCCGGGACAGGGGCGACTATGGCTACACCTTC. This codes for CSARDRGDYGYTF. The chain has TRBV29-1 and TRBJ1-2, with 10 positions matching TRBD1. The germline V gene encodes CDR1 SQVTM and CDR2 ANQGSEA. The junction had 5 bases not matched to a gene; V was cut back by 7 bases and J by 3 bases. The CDR3 length is 13 residues.